Sequencing of this T cell receptor beta chain was carried out in a study of Graves' ophthalmopathy and Graves' hyperthyroidism. Amplification from RNA transcripts yielded the TCR beta CDR3 regions. The workflow started with a first-round RT-PCR run with HTBI primers and then moved on to a second-round multiplex PCR. TCRdb itself ran the multiplex PCR reads through MiXCR, one entry per CDR3 protein. The table records approximately 460,000 distinct CDR3 sequences, about 15% of them present only once. The CDR3 contains 14 residues. Germline V gene data show CDR1 as MNHEY and CDR2 as SMNVEV (reference sequence). The V end was cut by 4 bases, the J end by 4 bases, with 10 bases between. The source of the PBMCs was 10 ml of fresh peripheral blood.

The gene calls are TRBV27 and TRBJ2-2; no clear D gene. The sequenced material came from blood. The clonotype was recovered from a woman aged 25 to 39 with Graves' ophthalmopathy. The CDR3 bases are TGTGCCAGCAGTTCCCAGTCAGGCACCGGGGAGCTGTTTTTT. It encodes CASSSQSGTGELFF.